This passage covers 28 T cell receptor beta chains from one sample sequenced in a study of OX40 agonist ivuxolimab in advanced cancers. Generated by immunoSEQ multiplex PCR, the TCRdb table keeps only in-frame clones and is missing some. The sample yields roughly 50,000 clones, around 80% seen once. Sequenced here: CD4+ or CD8+ T cells sorted from blood, sampled in a trial of the OX40 agonist ivuxolimab. The receptors derive from an adult with an advanced solid tumor such as melanoma, head and neck, liver or kidney cancer.

V gene TRBV7-2 combines with J gene TRBJ2-2; 7 positions match TRBD1. The junction had 17 bases not matched to a gene; V was cut back by 5 bases and J by 5 bases. Germline V lookup: CDR1 SGHTA, CDR2 FQGNSA. This CDR3 region has 18 residues. CDR3 protein: CASSTRDSTPLGTGELFF. CDR3 coding DNA: TGTGCCAGCAGCACTCGGGACAGTACCCCCTTAGGGACCGGGGAGCTGTTTTTT.

The gene calls are TRBV5-5 and TRBJ1-5; TRBD1 matches at 8 bases. The J segment lost 7 bases and the V segment lost 0 bases, leaving 6 bases of the junction unmatched. The CDR3 contains 15 residues. Germline values: CDR1 SGHKS, CDR2 YYEKEE (reference sequence). CDR3 bases: TGTGCCAGCAGCTTGGGGGCCGGACAGGGCCAGCCCCAGCATTTT. The encoded protein is CASSLGAGQGQPQHF.

As to this clone: One end of the junction fails to match germline, which may point to a read error. V gene TRBV7-2 combines with J gene TRBJ2-7; TRBD1 matches at 8 bases. Germline CDR1 SGHTA, CDR2 FQGNSA. The length of the CDR3 is 14 residues. The CDR3 sequence: CASSLPGGTHERYF. CDR3 in DNA: TGTGCCAGCAGCTTACCAGGGGGCACCCACGAGCGGTACTTC. The whole variable domain, remainder taken from reference TRBV7-2 and TRBJ2-7, is GAGVSQSPSNKVTEKGKDVELRCDPISGHTALYWYRQSLGQGLEFLIYFQGNSAPDKSGLPSDRFSAERTGGSVSTLTIQRTQQEDSAVYLCASSLPGGTHERYFGPGTRLTVT.

This clone was seen only a few times. The chain uses TRBV27 and TRBJ2-7, with D uncertain. The length of the CDR3 is 14 residues. V dropped 2 bases and J dropped 0 bases, with 8 bases sitting between them. CDR1 and CDR2 (germline): MNHEY, SMNVEV (reference sequence). DNA of the CDR3: TGTGCCAGCAGTTTAAGTCTCATCTCCTACGAGCAGTACTTC. Protein sequence: CASSLSLISYEQYF.

The rearrangement joins TRBV12-5 to TRBJ2-5, with D tentatively TRBD1 (5 bases). Germline V CDR1 and CDR2: LGHNT, FRNRAP. The CDR3 loop spans 13 amino acids. Between the trimmed V and J ends, which lost 1 base and 5 bases, there was a span of 8 bases. The CDR3, as DNA: TGTGCTAGTGGTTTGGATAGGGGTGAGACCCAGTACTTC. Amino acids: CASGLDRGETQYF.

This chain links TRBV7-2 with TRBJ2-3, with D hard to call. From germline, CDR1 is SGHTA and CDR2 FQGNSA. This CDR3 is built from 15 residues. Trimming left V 1 base short and J 6 bases short, with 14 bases between. The CDR3 is CASSLVSGGWDTQYF. In DNA, the CDR3 is TGTGCCAGCAGCTTAGTGTCTGGTGGCTGGGATACGCAGTATTTT.

The V call is TRBV6-6, the J call TRBJ2-5; D might be TRBD1 (7 bases). Germline CDR1 reads MNHNY; CDR2 reads SVGAGI (reference sequence). The V end was cut by 0 bases, the J end by 3 bases, with 11 bases between. The CDR3 covers 15 residues. The CDR3 DNA reads TGTGCCAGCAGTTACTCCGGCAGGGGGGAAGAGACCCAGTACTTC. Its protein product is CASSYSGRGEETQYF.

The rearrangement links TRBV5-1 to TRBJ1-5; the D is unclear. The CDR3 has 14 residues. V dropped 4 bases and J dropped 1 base, with 9 bases sitting between them. Germline V gives CDR1 SGHRS, CDR2 YFSETQ. CDR3 loop: CASSDGLSNQPQHF. CDR3 in DNA: TGCGCCAGCAGCGACGGCTTAAGCAATCAGCCCCAGCATTTT.

This chain joins TRBV7-2 and TRBJ2-3; 13 bases map to TRBD2. Germline V gene sequence: CDR1 SGHTA, CDR2 FQGNSA. The CDR3 spans 17 residues. J was trimmed by 5 bases and V by 0 bases; bases with no gene match: 5. For the CDR3, the DNA is TGTGCCAGCAGCTTAGCTACACTAGCGGGAGGGAAAGATACGCAGTATTTT. Its protein product is CASSLATLAGGKDTQYF.

Only a few counts were recorded for this clone. The rearrangement joins TRBV10-3 to TRBJ2-7, with D hard to call. The CDR3 has 12 residues. Germline V gene lookup returns CDR1 ENHRY and CDR2 SYGVKD. Deletions cut 6 bases from V and 4 bases from J, with 10 bases between. Written as DNA, the CDR3 is TGTGCCATCAGAGATGACTTGTACGAGCAGTACTTC. It yields the protein CAIRDDLYEQYF.

This clone was observed a few times. This rearrangement joins TRBV20-1 to TRBJ1-1; D gene ambiguous. Between the trimmed V and J ends, which lost 3 bases and 6 bases, there was a span of 8 bases. The length of the CDR3 is 11 residues. Germline V CDR1 and CDR2: DFQATT, SNEGSKA (reference sequence). CDR3 coding DNA: TGCAGTGCTAGTCGTGATGCTGAAGCTTTCTTT. It yields the protein CSASRDAEAFF.

This sequence joins TRBV10-3 and TRBJ1-1; a possible D gene is TRBD1 (6 bases). The V gene lost 0 bases and the J gene lost 5 bases, with 7 bases spanning the gap. The CDR3 is 13 residues long. CDR1 and CDR2 from the germline V gene are ENHRY and SYGVKD. The CDR3 bases are TGTGCCATCAGTGAGTCAGGGACAACTGAAGCTTTCTTT. Translated, it gives CAISESGTTEAFF.

Turning to this clone: Within the sample, other DNA sequences also encode this same CDR3. The V and J genes are TRBV10-3 and TRBJ2-5; D is ambiguous. V lost 2 bases to trimming and J lost 4 bases, with 8 bases between them. Germline values: CDR1 ENHRY, CDR2 SYGVKD. This CDR3 region has 13 residues. This CDR3 is CAISESGGETQYF. The CDR3 DNA follows: TGTGCCATCAGTGAGAGTGGCGGAGAGACCCAGTACTTC.

The CDR3 loop is CASSQETALDYQFF. For the CDR3, the DNA is TGCGCCAGCAGCCAGGAGACGGCTTTGGACTACCAGTTCTTC. V gene TRBV4-3 combines with J gene TRBJ2-1; D possibly corresponds to TRBD2 (6 bases). The CDR3 is made up of 14 amino acids. Germline CDR1 LGHNA, CDR2 YSLEER. Trimming cost V 3 bases and J 13 bases, with 19 bases left between them.

The gene calls are TRBV12-5 and TRBJ1-5; D is perhaps TRBD1 (5 bases). The V end lost 2 bases, the J end lost 8 bases, and 10 bases lay between the germline ends. The CDR3 is made up of 13 amino acids. The germline V gene has CDR1 LGHNT and CDR2 FRNRAP. For the CDR3, the DNA is TGTGCTAGTGGTTTGTTAAAAGGGGAGCCCCAGCATTTT. Translating it yields CASGLLKGEPQHF.

The chain joins TRBV5-1 to TRBJ2-5; 7 bases align to TRBD1. Germline V gene data show CDR1 as SGHRS and CDR2 as YFSETQ. The J segment lost 2 bases and the V segment lost 4 bases, leaving 5 bases of the junction unmatched. The CDR3 totals 14 residues. CDR3 protein: CASSTGTVQETQYF. The CDR3 bases are TGCGCCAGCAGCACCGGGACAGTACAAGAGACCCAGTACTTC.

The V call is TRBV19, the J call TRBJ2-1; 7 bases match TRBD2. CDR3 length: 14 amino acids. V trimming: 6 bases; J trimming: 5 bases; junction bases outside the gene matches: 7. Germline V gene sequence: CDR1 LNHDA, CDR2 SQIVND (reference sequence). CDR3 region: CASRWGEGDNEQFF. The DNA for the CDR3 is TGTGCCAGTAGGTGGGGGGAGGGTGACAATGAGCAGTTCTTC.

The chain carries TRBV5-6 and TRBJ2-5; D uncertain. The end of the DNA fits TRBJ2-7 better, so the J call may be wrong. This CDR3 spans 15 amino acids. The germline V gene encodes CDR1 SGHDT and CDR2 YYEEEE. The CDR3 loop reads CASSLFQDDPYEQYF. CDR3 DNA sequence: TGTGCCAGCAGCTTGTTTCAGGATGACCCCTACGAGCAGTACTTC.

The chain links TRBV27 to TRBJ2-1; D may be TRBD1 (5 bases). Trimming cost V 5 bases and J 4 bases, with 12 bases left between them. The CDR3 extends over 14 amino acids. CDR1 is MNHEY and CDR2 is SMNVEV in the germline V gene (reference sequence). The CDR3 sequence: CASSVAGSYNEQFF. DNA for the CDR3: TGTGCCAGCAGTGTGGCAGGGTCGTACAATGAGCAGTTCTTC.

The chain employs TRBV11-2 and TRBJ1-1; no reliable D call. The germline CDR1 and CDR2 sequences are SGHAT and FQNNGV. This CDR3 has 15 residues. Trimming removed 6 bases at V and 1 base at J, with 15 bases between. The CDR3, as DNA: TGTGCCAGCAGGTCTGGTCGGGCCCCGAACACTGAAGCTTTCTTT. It codes for CASRSGRAPNTEAFF.

This clone has only a few counts. The gene calls are TRBV7-7 and TRBJ2-1; perhaps TRBD2 as D (7 bases). Trimming pared 3 bases from V and 9 bases from J, leaving 15 bases between. This CDR3 is 14 amino acids long. The germline V gene has CDR1 SSHAT and CDR2 FNYEAQ (reference sequence). The CDR3 DNA is TGTGCCAGCAGCTTGACTAGCTCCAGGGGTGAGCAGTTCTTC. Its translation is CASSLTSSRGEQFF.

V and J are TRBV4-3 and TRBJ1-5; possible D gene TRBD1, 5 bases. Trimming cost V 1 base and J 2 bases, with 6 bases left between them. CDR1 is LGHNA, CDR2 YSLEER, per germline. CDR3 length equals 14 residues. CDR3 sequence: CASSQVGGNQPQHF. CDR3 DNA: TGCGCCAGCAGCCAAGTGGGGGGCAATCAGCCCCAGCATTTT.

The chain combines TRBV19 with TRBJ2-1; TRBD2 might be the D (6 bases). This CDR3 is 15 amino acids long. Germline CDR1 LNHDA, CDR2 SQIVND (reference sequence). V lost 5 bases, J lost 0 bases, and 11 bases lay in between. DNA for the CDR3: TGTGCCAGTAGTCCGGGAGTCCCCTCCTACAATGAGCAGTTCTTC. This encodes CASSPGVPSYNEQFF.

V gene TRBV5-1 combines with J gene TRBJ2-1; TRBD1 matches 7 bases. The V gene's germline CDR1 is SGHRS and CDR2 YFSETQ. The CDR3 consists of 14 residues. Losses at the gene ends were 4 bases for V and 5 bases for J; bases not matched to a gene: 6. CDR3 sequence reads: CASSLRTGDNEQFF. Here the CDR3 DNA reads TGCGCCAGCAGCCTACGGACAGGAGACAATGAGCAGTTCTTC.

The V and J genes are TRBV7-8 and TRBJ1-4; D ambiguous. V was cut by 0 bases and J by 2 bases, with 4 bases left in between. Germline CDR1 is SGHVS and CDR2 is FQNEAQ. CDR3 size: 14 residues. CDR3 in amino acids: CASSLASTNEKLFF. The DNA of the CDR3 is TGTGCCAGCAGCTTAGCCAGCACTAATGAAAAACTGTTTTTT.

This sequence joins TRBV27 and TRBJ1-2; D remains ambiguous. Germline values: CDR1 MNHEY, CDR2 SMNVEV (reference sequence). Between the trimmed V and J ends, which lost 4 bases and 3 bases, there was a span of 6 bases. The CDR3 has 12 amino acids. CDR3 amino acids: CASSSAYYGYTF. As DNA, the CDR3 is TGTGCCAGCAGTTCGGCCTACTATGGCTACACCTTC.

This sequence joins TRBV10-3 and TRBJ2-7; weak D call: TRBD2 (5 bases). Per the germline V gene, CDR1 is ENHRY and CDR2 is SYGVKD. V was cut by 2 bases and J by 1 base, with 9 bases left in between. The CDR3 loop spans 14 amino acids. CDR3 sequence: CAISEAGGSYEQYF. CDR3 nucleotides: TGTGCCATCAGTGAGGCGGGCGGTTCCTACGAGCAGTACTTC.

This chain connects TRBV6-6 to TRBJ1-2; D unresolved. Germline V gene lookup returns CDR1 MNHNY and CDR2 SVGAGI (reference sequence). Deletions cut 0 bases from V and 7 bases from J, with 15 bases between. This CDR3 region has 15 residues. As DNA, the CDR3 is TGTGCCAGCAGTTACTCGGAGGAATCAACTGGTGGCTACACCTTC. Translated, it gives CASSYSEESTGGYTF.